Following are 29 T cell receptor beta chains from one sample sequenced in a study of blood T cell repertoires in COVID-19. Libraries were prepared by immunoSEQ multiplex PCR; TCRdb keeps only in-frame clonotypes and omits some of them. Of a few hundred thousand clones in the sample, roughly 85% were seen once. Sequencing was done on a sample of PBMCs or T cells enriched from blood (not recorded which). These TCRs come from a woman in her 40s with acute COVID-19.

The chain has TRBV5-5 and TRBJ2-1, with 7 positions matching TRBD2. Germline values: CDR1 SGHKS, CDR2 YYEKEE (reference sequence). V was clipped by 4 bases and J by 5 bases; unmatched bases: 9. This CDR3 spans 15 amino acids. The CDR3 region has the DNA TGTGCCAGCAGCCATGGACTAGTGAGGAACAATGAGCAGTTCTTC. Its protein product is CASSHGLVRNNEQFF.

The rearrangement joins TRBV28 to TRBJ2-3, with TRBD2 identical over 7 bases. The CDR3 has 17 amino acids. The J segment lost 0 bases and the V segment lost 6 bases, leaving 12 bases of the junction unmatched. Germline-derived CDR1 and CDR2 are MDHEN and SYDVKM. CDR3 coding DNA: TGTGCCAGCAGCAAGTTCTGGGCGGGAGCTAGCACAGATACGCAGTATTTT. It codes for CASSKFWAGASTDTQYF.

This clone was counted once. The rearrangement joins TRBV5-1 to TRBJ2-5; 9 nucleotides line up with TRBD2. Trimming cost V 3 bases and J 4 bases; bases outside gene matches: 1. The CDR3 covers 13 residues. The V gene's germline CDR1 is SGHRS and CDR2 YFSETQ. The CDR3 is CASSSGLAETQYF. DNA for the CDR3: TGCGCCAGCAGCTCGGGACTAGCAGAGACCCAGTACTTC.

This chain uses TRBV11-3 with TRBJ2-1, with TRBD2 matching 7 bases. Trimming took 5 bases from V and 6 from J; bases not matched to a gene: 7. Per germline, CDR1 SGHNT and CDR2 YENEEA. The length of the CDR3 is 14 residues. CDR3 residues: CASSPPGGVNEQFF. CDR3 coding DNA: TGTGCCAGCAGCCCCCCGGGAGGAGTCAATGAGCAGTTCTTC.

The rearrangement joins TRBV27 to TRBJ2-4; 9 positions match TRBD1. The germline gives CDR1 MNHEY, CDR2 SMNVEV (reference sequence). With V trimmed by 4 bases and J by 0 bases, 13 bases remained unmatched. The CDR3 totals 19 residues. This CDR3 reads CASSSPSNRGRGAKNIQYF. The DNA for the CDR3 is TGTGCCAGCAGTTCTCCTTCCAACAGGGGGCGAGGAGCCAAAAACATTCAGTACTTC.

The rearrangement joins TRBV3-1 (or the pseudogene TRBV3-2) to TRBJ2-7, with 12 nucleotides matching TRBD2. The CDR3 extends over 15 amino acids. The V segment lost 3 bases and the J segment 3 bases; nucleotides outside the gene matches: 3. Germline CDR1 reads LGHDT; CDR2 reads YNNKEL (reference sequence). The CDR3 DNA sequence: TGTGCCAGCAGCCACATGACTAGCGGGAGCTACGAGCAGTACTTC. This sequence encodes CASSHMTSGSYEQYF.

The CDR3: CASSLAGQMNTEAFF. CDR3 nucleotide sequence: TGTGCCAGCAGCTTGGCCGGACAGATGAACACTGAAGCTTTCTTT. The chain couples TRBV5-5 to TRBJ1-1, with D tentatively TRBD1 (6 bases). This CDR3 contains 15 residues. The V and J ends lost 0 bases and 0 bases respectively, with 9 bases between them. The germline CDR1 and CDR2 sequences are SGHKS and YYEKEE (reference sequence).

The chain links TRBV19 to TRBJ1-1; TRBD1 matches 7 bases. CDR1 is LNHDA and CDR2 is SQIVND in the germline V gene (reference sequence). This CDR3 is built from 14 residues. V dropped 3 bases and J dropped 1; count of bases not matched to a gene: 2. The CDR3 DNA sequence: TGTGCCAGTAGTATTCGACAGGGGAACACTGAAGCTTTCTTT. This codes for CASSIRQGNTEAFF.

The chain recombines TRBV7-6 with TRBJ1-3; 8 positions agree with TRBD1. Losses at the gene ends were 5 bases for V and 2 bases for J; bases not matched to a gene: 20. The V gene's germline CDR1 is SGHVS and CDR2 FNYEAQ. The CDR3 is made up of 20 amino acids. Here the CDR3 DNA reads TGTGCCAGCAGCACCCGACAGGGGTTCCGAGGGACCGGCACTGGAAACACCATATATTTT. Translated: CASSTRQGFRGTGTGNTIYF.

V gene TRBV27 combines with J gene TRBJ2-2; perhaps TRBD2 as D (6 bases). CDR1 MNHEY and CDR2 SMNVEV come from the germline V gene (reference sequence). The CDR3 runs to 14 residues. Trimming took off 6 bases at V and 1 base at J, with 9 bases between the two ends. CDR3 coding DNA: TGTGCCAGCAGGGGCGGGATGAACACCGGGGAGCTGTTTTTT. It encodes CASRGGMNTGELFF.

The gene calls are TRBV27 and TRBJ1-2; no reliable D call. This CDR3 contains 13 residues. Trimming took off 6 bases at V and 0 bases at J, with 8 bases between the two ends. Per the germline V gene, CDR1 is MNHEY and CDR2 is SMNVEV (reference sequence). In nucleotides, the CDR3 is TGTGCCAGCAGACCTAAAGCTAACTATGGCTACACCTTC. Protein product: CASRPKANYGYTF.

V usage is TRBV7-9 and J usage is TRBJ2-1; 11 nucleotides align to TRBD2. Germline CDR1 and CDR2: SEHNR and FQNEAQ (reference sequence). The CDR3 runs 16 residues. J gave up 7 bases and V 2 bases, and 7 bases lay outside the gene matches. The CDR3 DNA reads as TGTGCCAGCAGCTTAATAGCGGGAGGGAGGGATAATGAGCAGTTCTTC. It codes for CASSLIAGGRDNEQFF.

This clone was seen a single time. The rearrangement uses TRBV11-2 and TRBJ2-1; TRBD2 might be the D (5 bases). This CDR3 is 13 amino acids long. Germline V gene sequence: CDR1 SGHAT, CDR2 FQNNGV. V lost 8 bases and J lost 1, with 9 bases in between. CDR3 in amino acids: CASGRESYNEQFF. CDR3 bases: TGTGCCAGCGGTCGGGAATCCTACAATGAGCAGTTCTTC. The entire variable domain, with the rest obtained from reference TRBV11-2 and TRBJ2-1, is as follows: EAGVAQSPRYKIIEKRQSVAFWCNPISGHATLYWYQQILGQGPKLLIQFQNNGVVDDSQLPKDRFSAERLKGVDSTLKIQPAKLEDSAVYLCASGRESYNEQFFGPGTRLTVL.

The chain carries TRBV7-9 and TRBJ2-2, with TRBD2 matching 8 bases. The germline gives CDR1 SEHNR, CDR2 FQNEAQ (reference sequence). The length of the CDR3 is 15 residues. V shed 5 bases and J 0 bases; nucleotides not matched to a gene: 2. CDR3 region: CASSAAGANTGELFF. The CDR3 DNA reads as TGTGCCAGCAGCGCAGCGGGGGCGAACACCGGGGAGCTGTTTTTT.

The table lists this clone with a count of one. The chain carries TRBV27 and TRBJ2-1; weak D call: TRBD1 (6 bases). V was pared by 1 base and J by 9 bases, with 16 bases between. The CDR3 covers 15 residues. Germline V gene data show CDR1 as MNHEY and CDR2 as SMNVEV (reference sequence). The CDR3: CASSLYGGHVGEQFF. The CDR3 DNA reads TGTGCCAGCAGTTTATATGGGGGACACGTGGGTGAGCAGTTCTTC.

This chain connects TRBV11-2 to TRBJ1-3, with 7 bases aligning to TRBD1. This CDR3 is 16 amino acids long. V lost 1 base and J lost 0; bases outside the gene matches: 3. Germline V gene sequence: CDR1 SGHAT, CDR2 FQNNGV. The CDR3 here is CASSLGQGISGNTIYF. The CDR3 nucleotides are TGTGCCAGCAGCTTAGGACAGGGCATCTCTGGAAACACCATATATTTT.

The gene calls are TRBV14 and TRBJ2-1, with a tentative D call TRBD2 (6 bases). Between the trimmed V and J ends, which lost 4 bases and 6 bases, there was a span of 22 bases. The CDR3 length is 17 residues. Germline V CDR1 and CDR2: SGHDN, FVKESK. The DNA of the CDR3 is TGTGCCAGCAGCCCTACCCGGGGGAGTTTAGGTCTCAATGAGCAGTTCTTC. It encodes CASSPTRGSLGLNEQFF.

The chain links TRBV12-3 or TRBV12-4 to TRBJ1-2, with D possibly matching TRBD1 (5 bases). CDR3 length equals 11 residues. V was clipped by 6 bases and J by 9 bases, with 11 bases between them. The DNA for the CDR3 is TGTGCCAGCAGAGTAGCAGGGCGCTACACCTTC. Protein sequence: CASRVAGRYTF.

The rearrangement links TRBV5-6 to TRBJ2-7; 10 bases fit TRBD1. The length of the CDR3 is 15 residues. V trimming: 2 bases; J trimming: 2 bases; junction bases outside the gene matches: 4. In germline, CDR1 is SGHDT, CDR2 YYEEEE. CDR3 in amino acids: CASSFFGTGAYEQYF. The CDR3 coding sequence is TGTGCCAGCAGCTTCTTCGGGACAGGGGCCTACGAGCAGTACTTC.

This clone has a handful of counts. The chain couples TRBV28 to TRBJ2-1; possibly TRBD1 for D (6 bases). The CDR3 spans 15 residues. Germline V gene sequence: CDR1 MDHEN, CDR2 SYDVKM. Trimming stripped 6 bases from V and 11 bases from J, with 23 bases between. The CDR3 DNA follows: TGTGCCAGCAGGCCAGGGGTCACTCCACCTTATCAGCAGTTCTTC. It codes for CASRPGVTPPYQQFF. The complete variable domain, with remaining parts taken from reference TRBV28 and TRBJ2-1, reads DVKVTQSSRYLVKRTGEKVFLECVQDMDHENMFWYRQDPGLGLRLIYFSYDVKMKEKGDIPEGYSVSREKKERFSLILESASTNQTSMYLCASRPGVTPPYQQFFGPGTRLTVL.

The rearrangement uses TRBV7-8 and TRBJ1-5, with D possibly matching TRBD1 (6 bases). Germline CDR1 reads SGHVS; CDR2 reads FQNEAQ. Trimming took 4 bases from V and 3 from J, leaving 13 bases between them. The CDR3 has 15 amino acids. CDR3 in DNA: TGTGCCAGCAGCTCTCAACAGGGACCCAATCAGCCCCAGCATTTT. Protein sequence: CASSSQQGPNQPQHF. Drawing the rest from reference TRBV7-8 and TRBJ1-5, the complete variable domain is GAGVSQSPRYKVAKRGQDVALRCDPISGHVSLFWYQQALGQGPEFLTYFQNEAQLDKSGLPSDRFFAERPEGSVSTLKIQRTQQEDSAVYLCASSSQQGPNQPQHFGDGTRLSIL.

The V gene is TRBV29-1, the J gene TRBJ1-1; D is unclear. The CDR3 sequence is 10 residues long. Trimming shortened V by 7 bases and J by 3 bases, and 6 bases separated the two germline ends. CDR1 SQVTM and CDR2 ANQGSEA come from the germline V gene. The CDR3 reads CSASDTEAFF. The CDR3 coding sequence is TGCAGCGCGTCGGACACTGAAGCTTTCTTT.

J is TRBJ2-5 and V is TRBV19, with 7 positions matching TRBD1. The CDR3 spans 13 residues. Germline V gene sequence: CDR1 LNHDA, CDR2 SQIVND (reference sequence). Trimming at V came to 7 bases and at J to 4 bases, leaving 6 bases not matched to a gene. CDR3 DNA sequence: TGTGCCAGTAAAGGACAGGTAGCAGAGACCCAGTACTTC. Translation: CASKGQVAETQYF.

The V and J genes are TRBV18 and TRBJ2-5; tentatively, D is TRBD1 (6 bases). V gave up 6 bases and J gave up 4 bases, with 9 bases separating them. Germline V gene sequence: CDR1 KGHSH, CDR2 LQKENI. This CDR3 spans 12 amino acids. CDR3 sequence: CASSPRGETQYF. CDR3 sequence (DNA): TGTGCCAGCTCCCCCAGGGGAGAGACCCAGTACTTC.

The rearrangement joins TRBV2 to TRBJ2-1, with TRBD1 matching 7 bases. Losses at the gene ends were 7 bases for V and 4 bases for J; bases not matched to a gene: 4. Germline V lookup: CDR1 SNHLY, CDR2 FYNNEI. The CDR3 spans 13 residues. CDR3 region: CASTGTEYNEQFF. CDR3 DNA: TGTGCCAGCACCGGGACAGAATACAATGAGCAGTTCTTC.

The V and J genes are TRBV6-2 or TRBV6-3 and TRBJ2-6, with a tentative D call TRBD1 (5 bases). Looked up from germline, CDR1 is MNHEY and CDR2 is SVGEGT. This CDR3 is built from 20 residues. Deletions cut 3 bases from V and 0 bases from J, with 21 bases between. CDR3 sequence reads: CASSYPFGAGRDSGANVLTF. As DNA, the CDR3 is TGTGCCAGCAGTTATCCTTTTGGGGCAGGAAGGGACTCTGGGGCCAACGTCCTGACTTTC.

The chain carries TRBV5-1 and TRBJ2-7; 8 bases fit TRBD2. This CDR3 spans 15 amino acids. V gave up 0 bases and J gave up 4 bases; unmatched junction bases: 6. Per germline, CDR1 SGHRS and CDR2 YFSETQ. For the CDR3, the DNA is TGCGCCAGCAGCTTGGACCTAGCGGGCAGATACGAGCAGTACTTC. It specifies CASSLDLAGRYEQYF.

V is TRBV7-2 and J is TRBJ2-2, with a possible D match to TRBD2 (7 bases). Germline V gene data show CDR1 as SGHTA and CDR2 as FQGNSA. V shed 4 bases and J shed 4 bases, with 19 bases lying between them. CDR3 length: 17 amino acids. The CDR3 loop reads CASSSNFGGPGTGELFF. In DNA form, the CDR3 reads TGTGCCAGCAGCTCGAACTTCGGGGGGCCGGGCACCGGGGAGCTGTTTTTT. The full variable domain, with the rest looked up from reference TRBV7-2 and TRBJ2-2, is GAGVSQSPSNKVTEKGKDVELRCDPISGHTALYWYRQSLGQGLEFLIYFQGNSAPDKSGLPSDRFSAERTGGSVSTLTIQRTQQEDSAVYLCASSSNFGGPGTGELFFGEGSRLTVL.

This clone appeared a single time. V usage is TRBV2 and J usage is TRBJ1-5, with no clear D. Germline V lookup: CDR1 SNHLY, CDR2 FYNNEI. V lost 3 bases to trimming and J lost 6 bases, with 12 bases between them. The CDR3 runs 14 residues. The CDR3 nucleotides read TGTGCCAGCAGTGATATTTCCGAAGCTCAGCCCCAGCATTTT. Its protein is CASSDISEAQPQHF. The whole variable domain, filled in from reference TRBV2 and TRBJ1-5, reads EPEVTQTPSHQVTQMGQEVILRCVPISNHLYFYWYRQILGQKVEFLVSFYNNEISEKSEIFDDQFSVERPDGSNFTLKIRSTKLEDSAMYFCASSDISEAQPQHFGDGTRLSIL.